These 20 T cell receptor beta chains came from one sample sequenced in a study of T cells after yellow fever vaccination. One entry per CDR3 protein results from TCRdb running MiXCR on the 5' RACE reads. The sample includes 320,000 or so distinct CDR3 sequences, around 8.1% seen only once; the top ten take approximately 15%. This specimen consisted of PBMCs, obtained roughly seven weeks after the first yellow fever vaccination. The receptors come from a man aged 18 to 29 who received the YFV17D yellow fever vaccine.

This clonotype has only a few counts. The rearrangement uses TRBV7-9 and TRBJ2-3; D unresolved. The CDR3 runs to 12 residues. CDR1 is SEHNR, CDR2 FQNEAQ, per germline (reference sequence). Trimming cost V 5 bases and J 5 bases, with 8 bases left between them. CDR3 sequence reads: CASSHRVDTQYF. CDR3 in DNA: TGTGCCAGCAGCCACAGAGTAGATACGCAGTATTTT.

This clonotype was seen a handful of times. The chain joins TRBV5-1 to TRBJ2-2; TRBD2 might be the D (7 bases). The germline V gene has CDR1 SGHRS and CDR2 YFSETQ. The V end lost 5 bases, the J end lost 6 bases, and 20 bases lay between the germline ends. This CDR3 region has 16 residues. CDR3 nucleotide sequence: TGCGCCAGCAGTTCAGGCCCCGGGGGGCGCGCCGGGGAGCTGTTTTTT. Its protein product is CASSSGPGGRAGELFF. Full variable domain (remainder filled in from reference TRBV5-1 and TRBJ2-2): KAGVTQTPRYLIKTRGQQVTLSCSPISGHRSVSWYQQTPGQGLQFLFEYFSETQRNKGNFPGRFSGRQFSNSRSEMNVSTLELGDSALYLCASSSGPGGRAGELFFGEGSRLTVL.

This clonotype was counted at least ten times. CDR3: CATSDPSGGAQEQFF. The CDR3 DNA reads TGTGCCACCAGTGACCCTAGCGGGGGGGCCCAGGAGCAGTTCTTC. The chain links TRBV24-1 to TRBJ2-1; TRBD2 matches at 12 bases. The CDR3 consists of 15 residues. Germline trimming cut 4 bases from V and 10 bases from J; bases unmatched to any gene: 7. Germline assignment: CDR1 KGHDR and CDR2 SFDVKD.

The V gene is TRBV28, the J gene TRBJ2-7, with TRBD1 matching 10 bases. Looked up from germline, CDR1 is MDHEN and CDR2 is SYDVKM. This CDR3 region has 17 residues. The V and J ends lost 6 bases and 4 bases, in that order; junction bases with no gene match: 15. The CDR3 DNA is TGTGCCAGCAGCTCACCCCGGGACAGGGGAACGGCTTACGAGCAGTACTTC. This encodes CASSSPRDRGTAYEQYF.

This chain joins TRBV25-1 and TRBJ1-6; D is possibly TRBD1 (6 bases). Germline V gene data show CDR1 as MGHDK and CDR2 as SYGVNS. This CDR3 is 17 amino acids long. The V end was cut by 3 bases, the J end by 7 bases, with 19 bases between. Here the CDR3 reads CASSESRRAGANSPLHF. In DNA form, the CDR3 reads TGTGCCAGCAGTGAGTCCCGCAGGGCAGGGGCAAATTCACCCCTCCACTTT.

Remarks on this clonotype: A junction end diverges from the germline sequence, so it may reflect a read error. The V call is TRBV18, the J call TRBJ2-3; D might be TRBD1 (6 bases). The CDR3 extends over 11 amino acids. Looked up from germline, CDR1 is KGHSH and CDR2 is LQKENI. CDR3 sequence (DNA): TGTACCAGCTCACCACCAGGGGTCACGTATTTT. Translating it yields CTSSPPGVTYF.

This clonotype was counted a few times. The V and J genes are TRBV10-2 and TRBJ2-1, with D hard to call. V lost 3 bases and J lost 5, with 8 bases in between. The CDR3 totals 13 residues. Germline-derived CDR1 and CDR2 are WSHSY and SAAADI. The CDR3 bases are TGCGCCAGCAGTGACTCGGCAAACAATGAGCAGTTCTTC. Translated: CASSDSANNEQFF.

V and J are TRBV2 and TRBJ1-1, with D perhaps TRBD1 (5 bases). V dropped 0 bases and J dropped 13 bases, with 18 bases sitting between them. The CDR3 loop spans 14 amino acids. In germline, CDR1 is SNHLY, CDR2 FYNNEI. CDR3 residues: CASSEAGNGGAGFF. CDR3 nucleotide sequence: TGTGCCAGCAGTGAAGCGGGTAACGGGGGTGCGGGTTTCTTT.

This clonotype was observed a handful of times. The chain carries TRBV7-9 and TRBJ2-7; D gene unclear. CDR3 length equals 15 residues. Germline V gene data show CDR1 as SEHNR and CDR2 as FQNEAQ (reference sequence). The V end lost 1 base, the J end lost 0 bases, and 10 bases lay between the germline ends. CDR3 loop: CASSLGRRSSYEQYV. CDR3 sequence (DNA): TGTGCCAGCAGCTTAGGCAGGAGAAGCTCCTACGAGCAGTACGTC.

Concerning this clonotype: A single base separates this from a much larger clone, so it may be a read error. This chain links TRBV6-1 with TRBJ2-7; 8 nucleotides match TRBD1. Germline CDR1 and CDR2: MNHNS and SASEGT. J gave up 6 bases and V 6 bases, and 10 bases lay outside the gene matches. The CDR3 sequence is 14 residues long. CDR3 sequence (DNA): TGTGCCAGCAGCCCGGGACAGGTGTTAAGCGAGCAGTACTTC. As protein: CASSPGQVLSEQYF.

CDR3 in DNA: TGTGCCAGCAGCCTCGAGGGTCCTACGGGAGATACGCAGTATTTT. It codes for CASSLEGPTGDTQYF. The V and J genes are TRBV9 and TRBJ2-3; TRBD2 is a possible D gene (5 bases). This CDR3 spans 15 amino acids. Germline CDR1 reads SGDLS; CDR2 reads YYNGEE. The ends were cut back, 4 bases at V and 5 bases at J, with 17 bases in the middle. The entire variable domain, with the rest obtained from reference TRBV9 and TRBJ2-3, is as follows: DSGVTQTPKHLITATGQRVTLRCSPRSGDLSVYWYQQSLDQGLQFLIQYYNGEERAKGNILERFSAQQFPDLHSELNLSSLELGDSALYFCASSLEGPTGDTQYFGPGTRLTVL.

This clonotype was detected many times. CDR3 coding DNA: TGTGCCAGCAGCCCTCAGGTAGACTCCTACAATGAGCAGTTCTTC. It is translated as CASSPQVDSYNEQFF. The rearrangement links TRBV7-8 to TRBJ2-1; D not certain. Trimming pared 5 bases from V and 0 bases from J, leaving 11 bases between. This CDR3 is 15 amino acids long. Germline CDR1 and CDR2: SGHVS and FQNEAQ.

The rearrangement uses TRBV10-3 and TRBJ2-5; TRBD2 is a possible D gene (6 bases). CDR3 length equals 14 residues. Germline CDR1 ENHRY, CDR2 SYGVKD. Trimming shortened V by 2 bases and J by 1 base, and 8 bases separated the two germline ends. Here the CDR3 reads CAISEGTPQETQYF. The CDR3 DNA is TGTGCCATCAGTGAGGGGACTCCCCAAGAGACCCAGTACTTC.

This rearrangement joins TRBV12-3 or TRBV12-4 to TRBJ1-2; D remains unclear. This CDR3 has 12 residues. Trimming stripped 3 bases from V and 8 bases from J, with 10 bases between. CDR3 sequence reads: CASSLRAGGYTF. The CDR3 coding sequence is TGTGCCAGCAGTTTGAGAGCGGGAGGCTACACCTTC.

This clonotype was found a few times. This rearrangement joins TRBV4-3 to TRBJ1-1; 7 bases map to TRBD1. V dropped 3 bases and J dropped 11; count of bases not matched to a gene: 12. The CDR3 is 14 residues long. In germline, CDR1 is LGHNA, CDR2 YSLEER. The DNA of the CDR3 is TGCGCCAGCAGCCACGACCTAACAGGGGTGGCCGCTTTCTTT. This gives the protein CASSHDLTGVAAFF.

This chain links TRBV11-1 with TRBJ1-1; no clear D gene. Germline assignment: CDR1 SGHAT and CDR2 FQDESV (reference sequence). CDR3 size: 18 residues. V was clipped by 3 bases and J by 5 bases, with 25 bases between them. This CDR3 reads CASSFPRNMDGRATEAFF. DNA of the CDR3: TGTGCCAGCAGCTTCCCCCGAAATATGGACGGCCGAGCAACTGAAGCTTTCTTT.

The chain joins TRBV4-2 to TRBJ2-3; D call uncertain. V was trimmed by 2 bases and J by 5 bases, leaving 11 bases between them. Germline V gene lookup returns CDR1 LGHNA and CDR2 YNFKEQ. This CDR3 spans 14 amino acids. CDR3 protein: CASSQSWQGDTQYF. DNA of the CDR3: TGTGCCAGCAGCCAAAGTTGGCAAGGAGATACGCAGTATTTT.

This sequence joins TRBV7-9 and TRBJ2-7; D is tentatively TRBD1 or TRBD2 (6 bases each). V was trimmed by 4 bases and J by 1 base, leaving 11 bases between them. Germline V gene sequence: CDR1 SEHNR, CDR2 FQNEAQ (reference sequence). The CDR3 is 14 amino acids. DNA for the CDR3: TGTGCCAGCAGCTCAGAGGGGGGATCCTACGAGCAGTACTTC. It is translated as CASSSEGGSYEQYF.

This clonotype was picked up many times. The V and J genes are TRBV7-3 and TRBJ1-6; tentative D call: TRBD1 (5 bases). The CDR3 has 13 residues. CDR1 and CDR2 from the germline V gene are SGHTA and FQGTGA. Trimming removed 5 bases from V and 8 bases from J, with 10 bases in between. The CDR3, as DNA: TGTGCCAGCAGCAGGGACGGCTATTCACCCCTCCACTTT. It codes for CASSRDGYSPLHF.

The chain combines TRBV24-1 with TRBJ2-1; D gene unclear. This CDR3 comprises 16 residues. Looked up from germline, CDR1 is KGHDR and CDR2 is SFDVKD. V gave up 4 bases and J gave up 0 bases, with 12 bases separating them. In DNA, the CDR3 is TGTGCCACCAGTGACCCGACCGCGGCCTCCTACAATGAGCAGTTCTTC. Its translation: CATSDPTAASYNEQFF.